Listed below are T cell receptor beta chains from one sample, sequenced in a study of blood T cell repertoires in COVID-19. TCRdb keeps only in-frame clones here, not all; method: immunoSEQ multiplex PCR. This repertoire shows 150,000 or so clones, approximately 80% found once; its top ten account for less than 3.5%. Material for sequencing was peripheral blood. These TCRs come from a woman aged 55-70 years with acute or convalescent COVID-19. Each CDR3 is given with its conserved first and last residue. Fields, in order: CDR3 DNA, CDR3 protein, clone size, D gene, V gene, J gene, CDR3 length. D genes are given only for firm matches. Clone size appears in some rows only: once, few, many, or a class for an expanded clone.

TGTGCCAGTAGTATAGGAGGGACAGGGATTCAGCCCCAGCATTTT	CASSIGGTGIQPQHF	NA	TRBD1	TRBV19	TRBJ1-5	15
TGTGCCAGCAGCTTAAGACGGAGTGAAGGCTACACCTTC	CASSLRRSEGYTF	NA	NA	TRBV7-2	TRBJ1-2	13
TGCAGTGCTAGTCGCCTTGAGTATGACTACGAGCAGTACTTC	CSASRLEYDYEQYF	NA	NA	TRBV20-1	TRBJ2-7	14
TGTGCCAGCAGCGCCAGCCATGCGGACAGTTCCTACGAGCAGTACTTC	CASSASHADSSYEQYF	NA	NA	TRBV9	TRBJ2-7	16
TGTGCCAGCAGCCCGCCGACAGGGGGTGATGAAAAACTGTTTTTT	CASSPPTGGDEKLFF	NA	TRBD1	TRBV13	TRBJ1-4	15
TGCGCCAGCAGCCTACAGGGTTTCTCCTACGAGCAGTACTTC	CASSLQGFSYEQYF	NA	NA	TRBV5-1	TRBJ2-7	14
TGTGCCAGCAGTTTATCGTACTTCCAGCCCCAGCATTTT	CASSLSYFQPQHF	NA	NA	TRBV27	TRBJ1-5	13
TGTGCCAGTAGTTCCGACAGGTCCGAGAATCAGCCCCAGCATTTT	CASSSDRSENQPQHF	NA	NA	TRBV19	TRBJ1-5	15
TGCGCCAGCAGCTTTTTACGGACAGGGAACACTGAAGCTTTCTTT	CASSFLRTGNTEAFF	NA	TRBD1	TRBV5-1	TRBJ1-1	15
TGTGCCAGCAGTTACTCGAATACAGGGCAAACCGGGGAGCTGTTTTTT	CASSYSNTGQTGELFF	NA	NA	TRBV6-5	TRBJ2-2	16
TGTGCCAGCAGTTTGCAGGGGACCCTTAATTCACCCCTCCACTTT	CASSLQGTLNSPLHF	NA	NA	TRBV7-2	TRBJ1-6	15
TGCGCCAGCAGCCAAGGAGGGACAGGGGTCACAGATACGCAGTATTTT	CASSQGGTGVTDTQYF	NA	TRBD1	TRBV4-3	TRBJ2-3	16
TGTGCCAGCAGCTGGGACAGGGCGAGCAATCAGCCCCAGCATTTT	CASSWDRASNQPQHF	NA	TRBD1	TRBV7-2	TRBJ1-5	15
TGTGCCAGCAGTCGGACAGGGGACTATGGCTACACCTTC	CASSRTGDYGYTF	once	TRBD1	TRBV6-5	TRBJ1-2	13
TGTGCCAGCAGTAACCTTAAGTCCCCACAGGGTACTAATCAGCCCCAGCATTTT	CASSNLKSPQGTNQPQHF	NA	NA	TRBV2	TRBJ1-5	18
TGTGCCACCAGCAGAGGAGGGGGACAGACCGTCCTTAACTATGGCTACACCTTC	CATSRGGGQTVLNYGYTF	NA	TRBD1	TRBV15	TRBJ1-2	18
TGTGCCAGCAGTTACGTTACACAATTTGAAGCTTTCTTT	CASSYVTQFEAFF	few	NA	TRBV6-6	TRBJ1-1	13
TGTGCCAGCAGCCCAAGGACGGAGGGAAGTCAGCCCCAGCATTTT	CASSPRTEGSQPQHF	NA	NA	TRBV7-2	TRBJ1-5	15
TGTGCCAGCAGTTTAATCGGGACAGGGGGCACTGAAGCTTTCTTT	CASSLIGTGGTEAFF	NA	TRBD1	TRBV28	TRBJ1-1	15
TGTGCCAGCAGCCTAGAAGGCGGGAGCGCAGATACGCAGTATTTT	CASSLEGGSADTQYF	NA	TRBD2	TRBV9	TRBJ2-3	15
TGTGCCAGCAGCTTAAACGGACTAGCGGTTTTCGGGGAGCTGTTTTTT	CASSLNGLAVFGELFF	NA	TRBD2	TRBV7-3	TRBJ2-2	16
TGTGCCAGCAGTACCGGGACTACGAAAAACATTCAGTACTTC	CASSTGTTKNIQYF	NA	TRBD2	TRBV28	TRBJ2-4	14
TGTGCCAGCAGTTTTCGCCTAAAAATAGTTTACACTGAAGCTTTCTTT	CASSFRLKIVYTEAFF	NA	NA	TRBV28	TRBJ1-1	16
TGTGCCAGCAGCTTGGGGGGGGGCCTTAATAGCAATCAGCCCCAGCATTTT	CASSLGGGLNSNQPQHF	NA	NA	TRBV5-4	TRBJ1-5	17
TGCGCCAGCAGCTTGGTGGTAGCGGGGGATGAGCAGTTCTTC	CASSLVVAGDEQFF	NA	TRBD2	TRBV5-1	TRBJ2-1	14
TGTGCCAGCAGCCAAGATGTCGCGGGCGTAGATACGCAGTATTTT	CASSQDVAGVDTQYF	NA	NA	TRBV3-1/TRBV3-2	TRBJ2-3	15
TGTGCCAGCAGCTTGGAAAGGGGAGGTGAAGCTTTCTTT	CASSLERGGEAFF	NA	NA	TRBV5-6	TRBJ1-1	13
TGTGCCAGCAGTCCGACTGGCTATGGCTACACCTTC	CASSPTGYGYTF	few	NA	TRBV27	TRBJ1-2	12
TGTGCCAGCAGCGGCCCGTCCCGGGCAGATACGCAGTATTTT	CASSGPSRADTQYF	NA	NA	TRBV9	TRBJ2-3	14
TGTGCCAGCAGCACTCAACCGGACAGGGGGAACACTGAAGCTTTCTTT	CASSTQPDRGNTEAFF	NA	NA	TRBV21-1	TRBJ1-1	16
TGTGCCAGCAGCCTGAAGGGGGGCACAGATACGCAGTATTTT	CASSLKGGTDTQYF	NA	NA	TRBV5-4	TRBJ2-3	14
TGTGCCAGCAGCTTAACCACAGGGAATGAGCAGTTCTTC	CASSLTTGNEQFF	NA	NA	TRBV7-3	TRBJ2-1	13
TGTGCCAGCAGTTTAGGAGGGACAGGGAGGTTAGAGACCCAGTACTTC	CASSLGGTGRLETQYF	NA	TRBD1	TRBV28	TRBJ2-5	16
TGTGCCAGCAGCTGGGGGACAGGGTCCGGGGAGCTGTTTTTT	CASSWGTGSGELFF	NA	TRBD1	TRBV28	TRBJ2-2	14
TGCGCCAGCAGCCAAGGGGGATATCGAGGGAGCGGAAACACCATATATTTT	CASSQGGYRGSGNTIYF	NA	NA	TRBV4-1	TRBJ1-3	17
TGTGCCAGCAGCCAGGGACAGGGGGCCAATCAGCCCCAGCATTTT	CASSQGQGANQPQHF	NA	TRBD1	TRBV3-1/TRBV3-2	TRBJ1-5	15
TGTGCCAGCAGCTTAACGCAGGGAAGGAACAATGAGCAGTTCTTC	CASSLTQGRNNEQFF	NA	NA	TRBV7-3	TRBJ2-1	15
TGTGCCAGCAAGGGGACTAGCGGGGGAAAGACCCAGTACTTC	CASKGTSGGKTQYF	NA	TRBD2	TRBV6-5	TRBJ2-5	14
TGCGCCAGCAGCTTACCTTTAGCGGGGGGGCCGAGTGAGCAGTTCTTC	CASSLPLAGGPSEQFF	NA	TRBD2	TRBV5-1	TRBJ2-1	16
TGTGCCAGCAGCCAAGTAACGGGGGGGCTGGAGACCCAGTACTTC	CASSQVTGGLETQYF	NA	TRBD2	TRBV4-2	TRBJ2-5	15
TGTGCCAGCAGCCCGCGGCGCGGGGGGGCTTACGAGCAGTACTTC	CASSPRRGGAYEQYF	NA	TRBD2	TRBV7-2	TRBJ2-7	15
TGTGCCAGCAGTGAAGGCGGGGGCGACTCCTACGAGCAGTACTTC	CASSEGGGDSYEQYF	many	NA	TRBV6-4	TRBJ2-7	15
TGTGCCAGCAGCCCCCGGAGGGTGGACTATGGCTACACCTTC	CASSPRRVDYGYTF	once	NA	TRBV9	TRBJ1-2	14
TGTGCCACCAGTGATCGACAGGGGGCCTTTAGCACAGATACGCAGTATTTT	CATSDRQGAFSTDTQYF	NA	TRBD1	TRBV24-1	TRBJ2-3	17
TGTGCCAGCAACGAGGGACTAGCGGGGGGCAATGAGCAGTTCTTC	CASNEGLAGGNEQFF	few	TRBD2	TRBV6-5	TRBJ2-1	15
TGTGCCAGCAGGGACAGGGGGTCCTATGGCTACACCTTC	CASRDRGSYGYTF	few	TRBD1	TRBV2	TRBJ1-2	13
TGTGCCAGCAGCCGGGGCTCGGTTCTTAATTCACCCCTCCACTTT	CASSRGSVLNSPLHF	few	NA	TRBV3-1/TRBV3-2	TRBJ1-6	15
TGTGCCAGCAGTCGTAACAGGGCCACCTACGAGCAGTACTTC	CASSRNRATYEQYF	NA	NA	TRBV6-5	TRBJ2-7	14